This T cell receptor (beta chain) was found in a study of blood T cell repertoires in COVID-19. The table came from immunoSEQ multiplex PCR; TCRdb's copy has only in-frame clones and leaves some out. This table has roughly 120,000 clones, approximately 80% appearing once. This CDR3 is 14 amino acids long. Unmatched junction bases numbered 7, after V lost 7 bases and J lost 2 bases. Germline lookup yields CDR1 MDHEN and CDR2 SYDVKM. The rearrangement joins TRBV28 to TRBJ2-5, with 7 bases matching TRBD1. The source is a man between 70 and 80 years old with acute or convalescent COVID-19. Sequenced sample: peripheral blood. The CDR3 here is CASKATGRQETQYF. The CDR3 DNA is TGTGCCAGCAAGGCGACAGGGCGACAAGAGACCCAGTACTTC. Filled out from reference TRBV28 and TRBJ2-5, the complete variable domain reads DVKVTQSSRYLVKRTGEKVFLECVQDMDHENMFWYRQDPGLGLRLIYFSYDVKMKEKGDIPEGYSVSREKKERFSLILESASTNQTSMYLCASKATGRQETQYFGPGTRLLVL.